These 24 T cell receptor beta chains share one sample of origin, sequenced in a study of T-cell memory formation after mild COVID-19. TCRdb fed the 5' RACE reads into MiXCR, producing one record per CDR3 protein. The table has hundreds of thousands of distinct CDR3 sequences, approximately 20% seen once. Sample: PBMCs or a T cell subset sorted from them (not recorded which). Source of these receptors: an adult woman who had mild COVID-19 (a few samples of this study predate the infection). Cell type and time point are not known.

This clonotype came up many times. This chain joins TRBV6-1 and TRBJ2-7, with 10 bases that match TRBD2. V was clipped by 6 bases and J by 5 bases; unmatched bases: 7. Per germline, CDR1 MNHNS and CDR2 SASEGT. This CDR3 is 14 amino acids long. CDR3 coding DNA: TGTGCCAGCAGCGCCCTAGCGGGAGTAGACGAGCAGTACTTC. This translates into CASSALAGVDEQYF.

The sample holds a few counts of this clonotype. Sequence at one end of the junction differs from germline and may be a read error. The chain is built from TRBV5-1 and TRBJ1-1, with D maybe TRBD1 (5 bases). The germline gives CDR1 SGHRS, CDR2 YFSETQ. The CDR3 is made up of 15 amino acids. The DNA of the CDR3 is TGCGCCAGCAGCCCAACCGGGACGTTGGAGACTGAAGCTTGCTTT. Its translation is CASSPTGTLETEACF.

This clonotype was seen a handful of times. This sequence joins TRBV29-1 and TRBJ2-5; 7 bases agree with TRBD2. Per germline, CDR1 SQVTM and CDR2 ANQGSEA. CDR3 length: 13 amino acids. With V trimmed by 6 bases and J by 2 bases, 6 bases remained unmatched. DNA of the CDR3: TGCAGCGTCTCGGGAGCGGGACAAGAGACCCAGTACTTC. It translates to CSVSGAGQETQYF.

The CDR3 reads CAWSVVGEFPNTEAFF. CDR3 coding DNA: TGTGCCTGGAGTGTAGTTGGGGAATTCCCGAACACTGAAGCTTTCTTT. The J gene is TRBJ1-1, the V gene TRBV30; unclear D gene. The V gene's germline CDR1 is GTSNPN and CDR2 SVGIG (reference sequence). This CDR3 spans 16 amino acids. Between the trimmed V and J ends, which lost 0 bases and 1 base, there was a span of 15 bases.

CDR3 nucleotide sequence: TGCGCCAGCAGCTCAGGCCTCTATGGCTACACCTTC. Protein sequence: CASSSGLYGYTF. This chain connects TRBV5-1 to TRBJ1-2; D unresolved. The germline V gene has CDR1 SGHRS and CDR2 YFSETQ. V shed 3 bases and J shed 4 bases, with 7 bases lying between them. The CDR3 has 12 residues.

The genes are TRBV29-1 and TRBJ2-7; 7 bases map to TRBD1. Germline CDR1 reads SQVTM; CDR2 reads ANQGSEA. V trimming: 5 bases; J trimming: 7 bases; junction bases outside the gene matches: 14. This CDR3 has 14 amino acids. Here the CDR3 reads CSVKVTGALREQYF. CDR3 DNA sequence: TGCAGCGTTAAGGTCACAGGGGCTCTGAGGGAGCAGTACTTC.

This clonotype was detected only a few times. This rearrangement joins TRBV6-5 to TRBJ2-1; 10 bases fit TRBD2. Trimming at V came to 4 bases and at J to 5 bases, leaving 20 bases not matched to a gene. This CDR3 spans 20 amino acids. Germline V gives CDR1 MNHEY, CDR2 SVGAGI. This CDR3 is CASSCHSSGSLGVPNNEQFF. In nucleotides, the CDR3 is TGTGCCAGCAGTTGCCACTCTAGCGGGAGTCTCGGAGTCCCGAACAATGAGCAGTTCTTC.

The gene calls are TRBV5-1 and TRBJ2-5; D tentatively fits TRBD1 or TRBD2 (5 bases each). The CDR3 covers 15 residues. Germline V gene lookup returns CDR1 SGHRS and CDR2 YFSETQ. V was pared by 2 bases and J by 2 bases, with 13 bases between. DNA of the CDR3: TGCGCCAGCAGCTTCGGGGCAAACCGGCAAGAGACCCAGTACTTC. This encodes CASSFGANRQETQYF.

The chain is built from TRBV5-1 and TRBJ2-3, with 7 bases lining up with TRBD2. This CDR3 has 14 residues. CDR1 is SGHRS and CDR2 is YFSETQ in the germline V gene. Trimming removed 7 bases from V and 0 bases from J; junction bases left unmatched: 5. Here the CDR3 reads CASGERGSTDTQYF. The CDR3 DNA is TGCGCCAGCGGCGAGCGGGGAAGCACAGATACGCAGTATTTT. Variable domain in full (rest from reference TRBV5-1 and TRBJ2-3): KAGVTQTPRYLIKTRGQQVTLSCSPISGHRSVSWYQQTPGQGLQFLFEYFSETQRNKGNFPGRFSGRQFSNSRSEMNVSTLELGDSALYLCASGERGSTDTQYFGPGTRLTVL.

CDR3 DNA: TGTGCCAGCAGCACCTGGGACCGCACAGATACGCAGTATTTT. This translates into CASSTWDRTDTQYF. The chain employs TRBV7-9 and TRBJ2-3, with D perhaps TRBD1 or TRBD2 (5 bases each). CDR1 and CDR2 (germline): SEHNR, FQNEAQ (reference sequence). The CDR3 runs to 14 residues. Trimming took 5 bases from V and 1 from J, leaving 10 bases between them. The variable domain in full, completed from reference TRBV7-9 and TRBJ2-3, reads DTGVSQNPRHKITKRGQNVTFRCDPISEHNRLYWYRQTLGQGPEFLTYFQNEAQLEKSRLLSDRFSAERPKGSFSTLEIQRTEQGDSAMYLCASSTWDRTDTQYFGPGTRLTVL.

This clonotype was seen a few times. V usage is TRBV7-9 and J usage is TRBJ2-1; 7 positions agree with TRBD1. J gave up 6 bases and V 2 bases, and 4 bases lay outside the gene matches. CDR1 is SEHNR, CDR2 FQNEAQ, per germline (reference sequence). The CDR3 covers 14 residues. The CDR3 loop reads CASSLSTGANEQFF. CDR3 nucleotides: TGTGCCAGCAGCTTATCAACAGGGGCCAATGAGCAGTTCTTC.

This clonotype was found a few times. V is TRBV24-1 and J is TRBJ2-7; no clear D gene. This CDR3 is 11 amino acids long. Trimming left V 4 bases short and J 4 bases short, with 4 bases between. Per the germline V gene, CDR1 is KGHDR and CDR2 is SFDVKD. The CDR3 is CATSERYEQYF. The DNA of the CDR3 is TGTGCCACCAGTGAGCGTTACGAGCAGTACTTC.

This clonotype was found a few times. The rearrangement links TRBV6-1 to TRBJ1-1; TRBD1 is a possible D gene (6 bases). Germline CDR1 MNHNS, CDR2 SASEGT. The V end lost 7 bases, the J end lost 0 bases, and 12 bases lay between the germline ends. The CDR3 spans 14 residues. CDR3 nucleotide sequence: TGTGCCAGCAATCCAGGGGACGTGAACACTGAAGCTTTCTTT. Amino acid sequence: CASNPGDVNTEAFF.

The chain is built from TRBV20-1 and TRBJ2-3; TRBD2 matches at 16 bases. Germline V gives CDR1 DFQATT, CDR2 SNEGSKA (reference sequence). V dropped 5 bases and J dropped 4; count of bases not matched to a gene: 6. The CDR3 consists of 16 residues. The CDR3 sequence is CSAGGLAGGNADTQYF. The CDR3 coding sequence is TGCAGTGCTGGGGGACTAGCGGGAGGGAACGCAGATACGCAGTATTTT.

The chain recombines TRBV6-5 with TRBJ2-1; TRBD2 is a possible D gene (6 bases). V was clipped by 2 bases and J by 5 bases, with 10 bases between them. There are 14 residues in the CDR3. Germline V gene lookup returns CDR1 MNHEY and CDR2 SVGAGI. CDR3 sequence reads: CASSYAGIHNEQFF. For the CDR3, the DNA is TGTGCCAGCAGTTACGCGGGGATCCACAATGAGCAGTTCTTC.

The chain links TRBV24-1 to TRBJ1-4; the match to TRBD1 covers 10 bases. The germline gives CDR1 KGHDR, CDR2 SFDVKD. The CDR3 sequence is 16 residues long. V shed 4 bases and J 8 bases; nucleotides not matched to a gene: 9. The DNA for the CDR3 is TGTGCCACCAGTGAGTCGACAGGGGGCCTTCGAGAAAAACTGTTTTTT. Its translation is CATSESTGGLREKLFF.

The chain links TRBV7-9 to TRBJ2-4, with 11 bases that match TRBD2. There are 21 residues in the CDR3. V lost 4 bases and J lost 0; bases outside the gene matches: 17. Germline loops: CDR1 SEHNR, CDR2 FQNEAQ (reference sequence). CDR3 in amino acids: CASSSTILAGDEFIAKNIQYF. The CDR3 nucleotides are TGTGCCAGCAGCTCTACGATACTAGCGGGGGACGAATTTATAGCCAAAAACATTCAGTACTTC.

The chain uses TRBV12-3 or TRBV12-4 and TRBJ2-7; 11 nucleotides line up with TRBD2. Losses at the gene ends were 5 bases for V and 3 bases for J; bases not matched to a gene: 6. The CDR3 is 15 amino acids. The CDR3 region has the DNA TGTGCCAGCAGTCCTCGACTAGCGGGGATCTACGAGCAGTACTTC. Translating gives CASSPRLAGIYEQYF.

The chain recombines TRBV20-1 with TRBJ2-7; D may be TRBD1 (6 bases). The V gene's germline CDR1 is DFQATT and CDR2 SNEGSKA (reference sequence). The CDR3 length is 14 residues. V lost 5 bases and J lost 1, with 15 bases in between. The CDR3 DNA follows: TGCAGTGCTCCCCGCCAGGGGAAGTCCTACGAGCAGTACTTC. Protein: CSAPRQGKSYEQYF.

J is TRBJ2-1 and V is TRBV20-1, with 10 bases aligning to TRBD2. The CDR3 extends over 15 amino acids. With V trimmed by 1 base and J by 10 bases, 10 bases remained unmatched. CDR1 DFQATT and CDR2 SNEGSKA come from the germline V gene (reference sequence). The CDR3 is CSARVWLAGVREQFF. DNA of the CDR3: TGCAGTGCTAGAGTTTGGCTAGCGGGAGTACGGGAGCAGTTCTTC.

This clonotype appeared a few times. The chain is built from TRBV6-2 or TRBV6-3 and TRBJ1-1; D unresolved. Germline CDR1 reads MNHEY; CDR2 reads SVGEGT. The ends were cut back, 8 bases at V and 0 bases at J, with 16 bases in the middle. This CDR3 has 15 residues. The CDR3 protein is CASEIGRKMNTEAFF. DNA of the CDR3: TGTGCCAGCGAGATTGGCAGGAAAATGAACACTGAAGCTTTCTTT.

V is TRBV6-5 and J is TRBJ2-5; TRBD2 agrees at 10 bases. CDR3 length equals 13 residues. The junction had 1 base not matched to a gene; V was cut back by 2 bases and J by 7 bases. Germline CDR1 and CDR2: MNHEY and SVGAGI. The CDR3 sequence is CASSYSGGGTQYF. The CDR3, as DNA: TGTGCCAGCAGTTACAGCGGGGGGGGGACCCAGTACTTC.

This clonotype was detected only a few times. The chain uses TRBV4-2 and TRBJ2-5; D unresolved. This CDR3 is built from 13 residues. The germline CDR1 and CDR2 sequences are LGHNA and YNFKEQ. V lost 8 bases and J lost 5, with 15 bases in between. CDR3 bases: TGTGCCAGCGCTCACCTTTTGCGGGAGACCCAGTACTTC. Residues: CASAHLLRETQYF.

This sequence joins TRBV6-5 and TRBJ2-3; possible D gene TRBD1, 6 bases. V was trimmed by 0 bases and J by 14 bases, leaving 15 bases between them. CDR3 length: 13 amino acids. Germline V gene sequence: CDR1 MNHEY, CDR2 SVGAGI. The CDR3 nucleotides read TGTGCCAGCAGTTACTCGACAGGCAGACTATGGTATTTT. It codes for CASSYSTGRLWYF.